These T cell receptor beta chains were read from a single sample in a study of cytotoxic CD8 clonotypes in ibrutinib-treated CLL. Method: immunoSEQ multiplex PCR; TCRdb's copy keeps in-frame clones and lacks some. The sample lists over 95,000 clones, 58% occurring once. This specimen consisted of PBMCs, obtained after 24 months of ibrutinib treatment. All receptors derive from a human donor with chronic lymphocytic leukemia. CDR3s include the opening cysteine and the closing phenylalanine or tryptophan. A D gene is named only where the DNA matches it firmly. Clone size is not always given. Where it is, it says once, few, many or a class for expanded clones.

clone size	V gene	D gene	J gene	CDR3 DNA	CDR3 protein
NA	TRBV7-2	NA	TRBJ1-2	TGTGCCAGCAGCAACAGGGATGGCTACACCTTC	CASSNRDGYTF
NA	TRBV19	NA	TRBJ2-4	TGTGCCAGTAGCACTCTAGGGCCTGGAGACATTCAGTACTTC	CASSTLGPGDIQYF
NA	TRBV30	NA	TRBJ1-6	TGTGCCTGGAGTTTGCTAGGCTCCTATAATTCACCCCTCCACTTT	CAWSLLGSYNSPLHF
NA	TRBV10-3	NA	TRBJ1-2	TGTGCCATCAGTGCGGAGGCAGGGAATGGCTACACCTTC	CAISAEAGNGYTF
NA	TRBV30	NA	TRBJ2-1	TGTGCCTGGAGTAACACCGAGTACAATGAGCAGTTCTTC	CAWSNTEYNEQFF
few	TRBV2	NA	TRBJ1-2	TGTGCCAGCAGTGATTGGGGTACCGATGGCTACACCTTC	CASSDWGTDGYTF
few	TRBV14	NA	TRBJ1-4	TGTGCCAGCAGCGTAGGGGCTTGGAATGAAAAACTGTTTTTT	CASSVGAWNEKLFF
few	TRBV6-4	TRBD1	TRBJ2-5	TGTGCCAGCAGGGGACAGGGTGGGGAGACCCAGTACTTC	CASRGQGGETQYF
once	TRBV7-3	NA	TRBJ2-3	TGTGCCAGCAGTATCGGGGCCACCAGGGATACGCAGTATTTT	CASSIGATRDTQYF
NA	TRBV30	NA	TRBJ1-4	TGTGCCTGGAGTGTCAGGCACGAAAAACTGTTTTTT	CAWSVRHEKLFF
NA	TRBV29-1	NA	TRBJ1-1	TGCAGCTCAGAGGGAAACACTGAAGCTTTCTTT	CSSEGNTEAFF
NA	TRBV6-6	TRBD1	TRBJ1-3	TGTGCCAGCGGATTGGGGGACAGGGCAGGAAACACCATATATTTT	CASGLGDRAGNTIYF
NA	TRBV5-1	TRBD2	TRBJ2-3	TGCGCCAGCAGCTTGGCTAGCGGGGGACCGGGCGCAGATACGCAGTATTTT	CASSLASGGPGADTQYF
NA	TRBV7-7	NA	TRBJ2-5	TGTGCTAGCAGCTATGTCCCCCAAGAGACCCAGTACTTC	CASSYVPQETQYF
NA	TRBV2	TRBD2	TRBJ2-1	TGTGCCAGCAAAAGCGGGGGGAATGAGCAGTTCTTC	CASKSGGNEQFF
few	TRBV20-1	NA	TRBJ1-2	TGCAGTGCGAGCCGGGATGGCTACACCTTC	CSASRDGYTF
many	TRBV5-1	NA	TRBJ2-2	TGCGCCAGCAGCTTGGGACAGAACACCGGGGAGCTGTTTTTT	CASSLGQNTGELFF
NA	TRBV30	NA	TRBJ1-2	TGTGCCTGGAGTGTTGGGGAGGGCTATGGCTACACCTTC	CAWSVGEGYGYTF
NA	TRBV19	NA	TRBJ1-5	TGTGCCAGTAGAGGAGGGAGCAATCAGCCCCAGCATTTT	CASRGGSNQPQHF
few	TRBV7-9	NA	TRBJ2-5	TGTGCCAGCAGCTTAGCGAAAGGGGTGGGCGAAGAGACCCAGTACTTC	CASSLAKGVGEETQYF
NA	TRBV30	NA	TRBJ2-7	TGTGCCTGGAGTAAACGTTCCTACGAGCAGTACTTC	CAWSKRSYEQYF
once	TRBV2	NA	TRBJ2-7	TGTGCCAGCAGTGGGGGCGTCACCCGGACCTACGAGCAGTACTTC	CASSGGVTRTYEQYF
NA	TRBV5-1	NA	TRBJ1-1	TGCGCCAGCAGCTTGGACGGGGAAACTGAAGCTTTCTTT	CASSLDGETEAFF
NA	TRBV9	TRBD1	TRBJ2-7	TGTGCCAGCAGCCCAGCAGACAGGGCGGGTTCCGAGCAGTACTTC	CASSPADRAGSEQYF
NA	TRBV2	TRBD2	TRBJ2-5	TGTGCCAGCAGTATTGGTAGCGGGAGGTACCAAGAGACCCAGTACTTC	CASSIGSGRYQETQYF
NA	TRBV7-2	NA	TRBJ1-2	TGTGCCAGCAGCTTCTCCTCTTCAGGGTTTGGCTACACCTTC	CASSFSSSGFGYTF
NA	TRBV5-4	NA	TRBJ1-2	TGTGCCAGCAGCTTGAAGGGGATGGGCGGCTACACCTTC	CASSLKGMGGYTF
NA	TRBV12-5	NA	TRBJ2-3	TGTGCTAGTGGTCCGGGGTCAGATACGCAGTATTTT	CASGPGSDTQYF
NA	TRBV29-1	TRBD2	TRBJ2-1	TGCAGCGTTGAACTAGCGGGGGTATACAATGAGCAGTTCTTC	CSVELAGVYNEQFF
NA	TRBV5-1	NA	TRBJ1-3	TGCGCCAGCAGCTTTGAAGGGGGTGGAAACACCATATATTTT	CASSFEGGGNTIYF
NA	TRBV15	TRBD2	TRBJ2-1	TGTGCCACCAGCAGAGATGGGGGGGATGAGCAGTTCTTC	CATSRDGGDEQFF
few	TRBV29-1	NA	TRBJ2-5	TGCAGCGGCCACAGGGCGGAGCGGGAGACCCAGTACTTC	CSGHRAERETQYF
once	TRBV5-1	NA	TRBJ2-5	TGCGCCAGCAGCGGGGGGACGGCGCAACTACAAGAGACCCAGTACTTC	CASSGGTAQLQETQYF
NA	TRBV6-5	NA	TRBJ2-6	TGTGCCAGCAGTTATGACTCTGGGGCCAACGTCCTGACTTTC	CASSYDSGANVLTF
once	TRBV7-2	TRBD2	TRBJ2-5	TGTGCCAGCAGCCTAGGAGCGGGGACGGAGACCCAGTACTTC	CASSLGAGTETQYF
NA	TRBV19	TRBD1	TRBJ1-5	TGTGCCACCGAGGACAGGAGAGGCAATCAGCCCCAGCATTTT	CATEDRRGNQPQHF
few	TRBV5-6	NA	TRBJ2-7	TGTGCCAGCAGCTTCGGAAACTCCTACGAGCAGTACTTC	CASSFGNSYEQYF
once	TRBV11-3	NA	TRBJ1-1	TGTGCCAGCAGCAAAAGCTCGGGGGGCACTGAAGCTTTCTTT	CASSKSSGGTEAFF
NA	TRBV27	NA	TRBJ2-7	TGTGCCAGCAGTTTTAACAGGTTCACCAACGAGCAGTACTTC	CASSFNRFTNEQYF
NA	TRBV11-1	TRBD1	TRBJ2-5	TGTGCCAGCAGCGCCGGGACAGGGAGGTTGGAGACCCAGTACTTC	CASSAGTGRLETQYF
NA	TRBV10-1	NA	TRBJ1-1	TGCGCCAGCAGTGACGGCAGCATGAACACTGAAGCTTTCTTT	CASSDGSMNTEAFF
NA	TRBV18	NA	TRBJ2-5	TGTGCCAGCTCACCCCAGGAGAAAGAGACCCAGTACTTC	CASSPQEKETQYF
NA	TRBV2	NA	TRBJ2-7	TGTGCCAGCAGTGAAGAGCCTGGCGGGGGCCTCCTCTCCTACGAGCAGTACTTC	CASSEEPGGGLLSYEQYF
few	TRBV25-1	NA	TRBJ1-2	TGTGCCAGCAGTGAGGACCATAACTATGGCTACACCTTC	CASSEDHNYGYTF
NA	TRBV6-6	NA	TRBJ1-5	TGTGCCAGCAGGTTGGTGGAGAATCAGCCCCAGCATTTT	CASRLVENQPQHF
NA	TRBV5-1	TRBD2	TRBJ2-5	TGCGCCAGCAGCACCCGGGGACTAGCGGGGGCCCCCGGAACCCAGTACTTC	CASSTRGLAGAPGTQYF
NA	TRBV6-5	NA	TRBJ2-6	TGTGCCAGCAGTTACCGCAGGGCTGGGGCCAACGTCCTGACTTTC	CASSYRRAGANVLTF
many	TRBV6-5	NA	TRBJ1-2	TGTGCCAGCAGCTCAGGGTTTACCTATGGCTACACCTTC	CASSSGFTYGYTF
NA	TRBV4-3	NA	TRBJ1-3	TGCGCCAGCAGCCAAGGGGCAGGGTCCCGAAACACCATATATTTT	CASSQGAGSRNTIYF
NA	TRBV7-3	NA	TRBJ2-3	TGTGCCAGCAGCTTAATGGGGCGGGGAGTGGGCACAGATACGCAGTATTTT	CASSLMGRGVGTDTQYF
NA	TRBV21-1	NA	TRBJ1-4	TGTGCCAGCAGCAAATCAGGCAGGAATGAAAAACTGTTTTTT	CASSKSGRNEKLFF
NA	TRBV6-6	NA	TRBJ1-3	TGTGCCAGCAGCCCCGGGGGAACCGGTCGGGGAAACACCATATATTTT	CASSPGGTGRGNTIYF
NA	TRBV5-6	TRBD1	TRBJ2-3	TGTGCCAGCAGCGGGACAGGGAAGCAGTATTTT	CASSGTGKQYF
NA	TRBV27	TRBD1	TRBJ2-1	TGTGCCAGCACTTACTCTACCGGGACAGTAAACAATGAGCAGTTCTTC	CASTYSTGTVNNEQFF
NA	TRBV9	NA	TRBJ2-3	TGTGCCAGCAGCGTAGAAGCAGGGGGGTTCCCTAGCACAGATACGCAGTATTTT	CASSVEAGGFPSTDTQYF